A selection of T cell receptor beta chains follows, all from one sample in a study of blood T cell repertoires in COVID-19. Sequenced by immunoSEQ multiplex PCR; TCRdb stores in-frame clones only, minus some. This sample yields about 180,000 clones, of which 70% to 85% are seen a single time; roughly 6.3% belongs to the top ten. Sequenced input: peripheral blood. These receptors were obtained from a human donor in a cohort sampled during active COVID-19. Each CDR3 is given without its conserved first and last residue. Fields, in order: V gene, J gene, D gene, CDR3 protein. D genes are given only for firm matches.

v_call: TRBV19
j_call: TRBJ1-4
d_call: -
cdr3_aa: ASSPPDRTTNEKLF

v_call: TRBV10-3
j_call: TRBJ1-2
d_call: TRBD1
cdr3_aa: AISETGVAYGYT

v_call: TRBV5-1
j_call: TRBJ2-5
d_call: TRBD2
cdr3_aa: ASSPWGGQETQY

v_call: TRBV27
j_call: TRBJ2-7
d_call: TRBD1
cdr3_aa: ASSSRDRYTYEQY

v_call: TRBV7-2
j_call: TRBJ2-1
d_call: -
cdr3_aa: ASSFFSGINEQF

v_call: TRBV7-2
j_call: TRBJ1-3
d_call: -
cdr3_aa: ASILLRGGMGNTIY

v_call: TRBV19
j_call: TRBJ1-5
d_call: TRBD1
cdr3_aa: ASSDRVGNQPQH

v_call: TRBV19
j_call: TRBJ2-6
d_call: -
cdr3_aa: ASRIQGIGANVLT

v_call: TRBV2
j_call: TRBJ1-6
d_call: -
cdr3_aa: ASSPTRPRPLH

v_call: TRBV29-1
j_call: TRBJ2-5
d_call: -
cdr3_aa: TGRDWDQETQY

v_call: TRBV12-3/TRBV12-4
j_call: TRBJ1-2
d_call: -
cdr3_aa: ASSLGRRGGYT

v_call: TRBV30
j_call: TRBJ1-2
d_call: -
cdr3_aa: AWSGGQSVARGYGYT

v_call: TRBV9
j_call: TRBJ1-1
d_call: TRBD1
cdr3_aa: ASSERQGFNTEAF

v_call: TRBV7-3
j_call: TRBJ1-1
d_call: TRBD1
cdr3_aa: ASSLTGQGSTEAF

v_call: TRBV11-2
j_call: TRBJ2-1
d_call: TRBD2
cdr3_aa: ASSLGSGGGSEQF

v_call: TRBV18
j_call: TRBJ2-7
d_call: TRBD2
cdr3_aa: ASSPQRSGGSNEQY

v_call: TRBV19
j_call: TRBJ1-1
d_call: TRBD1
cdr3_aa: ASSIKGAPYTEAF

v_call: TRBV6-5
j_call: TRBJ1-5
d_call: -
cdr3_aa: ASSRTGGQPQH

v_call: TRBV6-5
j_call: TRBJ1-3
d_call: -
cdr3_aa: ASCRGSFSGNTIY

v_call: TRBV11-1
j_call: TRBJ1-1
d_call: -
cdr3_aa: ASSLFRGNTEAF

v_call: TRBV5-1
j_call: TRBJ1-5
d_call: -
cdr3_aa: ASSIATGRDQPQH

v_call: TRBV4-2
j_call: TRBJ1-1
d_call: TRBD1
cdr3_aa: ASSQGTGVEAF

v_call: TRBV2
j_call: TRBJ1-1
d_call: TRBD1
cdr3_aa: ASGRTGEDTEAF

v_call: TRBV6-5
j_call: TRBJ1-2
d_call: -
cdr3_aa: ASSYFGGFTGYT

v_call: TRBV19
j_call: TRBJ1-3
d_call: -
cdr3_aa: ASRQEVSGNTIY

v_call: TRBV9
j_call: TRBJ1-2
d_call: -
cdr3_aa: ASSPPGGQGGYT

v_call: TRBV30
j_call: TRBJ1-2
d_call: -
cdr3_aa: AWSESPRSYGYT

v_call: TRBV5-4
j_call: TRBJ1-1
d_call: TRBD1
cdr3_aa: ASSLAGWTGGDAEAF

v_call: TRBV27
j_call: TRBJ2-7
d_call: TRBD1
cdr3_aa: ASSLGTGGWQY

v_call: TRBV18
j_call: TRBJ1-1
d_call: -
cdr3_aa: ASFKTRDTEAF

v_call: TRBV6-1
j_call: TRBJ2-2
d_call: TRBD2
cdr3_aa: ASSAGLVTFTGELF

v_call: TRBV5-1
j_call: TRBJ2-1
d_call: TRBD2
cdr3_aa: ASSLAVSSYNEQF

v_call: TRBV2
j_call: TRBJ1-1
d_call: TRBD1
cdr3_aa: ASSTRTGGNTEAF

v_call: TRBV6-5
j_call: TRBJ1-5
d_call: TRBD1
cdr3_aa: ASETGTVSNQPQH

v_call: TRBV3-1/TRBV3-2
j_call: TRBJ1-4
d_call: TRBD1
cdr3_aa: ASSQARQGQLF

v_call: TRBV24-1
j_call: TRBJ1-1
d_call: TRBD1
cdr3_aa: ATRDRVGSAF

v_call: TRBV20-1
j_call: TRBJ2-7
d_call: TRBD1
cdr3_aa: SASSTGDEQY

v_call: TRBV6-5
j_call: TRBJ1-2
d_call: TRBD1
cdr3_aa: ASRRGQGNGYT

v_call: TRBV7-3
j_call: TRBJ2-2
d_call: TRBD1
cdr3_aa: ASSLGQAGELF

v_call: TRBV19
j_call: TRBJ2-7
d_call: -
cdr3_aa: ASSPRLVGDEQY

v_call: TRBV7-2
j_call: TRBJ2-7
d_call: -
cdr3_aa: ASSLVAVSYEQY

v_call: TRBV12-3/TRBV12-4
j_call: TRBJ1-4
d_call: -
cdr3_aa: ASRGETNEKLF

v_call: TRBV12-3/TRBV12-4
j_call: TRBJ1-2
d_call: -
cdr3_aa: ASSFGVTYGYT

v_call: TRBV4-2
j_call: TRBJ2-1
d_call: -
cdr3_aa: ASSQGWAESSYNEQF

v_call: TRBV7-2
j_call: TRBJ2-2
d_call: TRBD2
cdr3_aa: ASSRGGSTGELF

v_call: TRBV13
j_call: TRBJ2-7
d_call: TRBD2
cdr3_aa: ASSPNPSGDPYEQY

v_call: TRBV4-1
j_call: TRBJ1-1
d_call: -
cdr3_aa: ASSQARYTEAF

v_call: TRBV6-2/TRBV6-3
j_call: TRBJ2-7
d_call: TRBD1
cdr3_aa: ASSQTGMIY

v_call: TRBV21-1
j_call: TRBJ1-5
d_call: -
cdr3_aa: ASSNIVTQWLKNSNQPQH

v_call: TRBV7-9
j_call: TRBJ2-5
d_call: -
cdr3_aa: ASSSPAVTIEETQY

v_call: TRBV7-9
j_call: TRBJ2-3
d_call: TRBD2
cdr3_aa: ASSSAGPTDTQY

v_call: TRBV6-5
j_call: TRBJ2-5
d_call: TRBD2
cdr3_aa: ASRQSGGETQY

v_call: TRBV5-1
j_call: TRBJ2-1
d_call: TRBD1
cdr3_aa: ASSLAVDRLGDEQF

v_call: TRBV2
j_call: TRBJ2-5
d_call: TRBD2
cdr3_aa: ASSWTSKETQY

v_call: TRBV7-8
j_call: TRBJ1-1
d_call: TRBD1
cdr3_aa: ASSSGQWNTEAF

v_call: TRBV30
j_call: TRBJ1-2
d_call: TRBD1
cdr3_aa: AWSVGTAPQAPGYGYT

v_call: TRBV15
j_call: TRBJ2-7
d_call: -
cdr3_aa: ATSREAGRGEEQY

v_call: TRBV3-1/TRBV3-2
j_call: TRBJ2-1
d_call: -
cdr3_aa: ASSQGTADSYNEQF

v_call: TRBV7-9
j_call: TRBJ1-1
d_call: TRBD1
cdr3_aa: ASSNIGRNRGNTEAF